This TCR beta chain emerged from a study of blood T cell repertoires in COVID-19. Study background: The United States, Italy and Spain provided the acute and convalescent COVID-19 samples. In each case, the material was cDNA or gDNA derived from T cells, B-cell-depleted T cells, or PBMCs.

As originally analysed: From reference gene primer amplification, estimates of nucleated cell counts were derived. Some clones are missing from TCRdb's copy, which holds only in-frame ones; the method was immunoSEQ multiplex PCR. The V and J calls and clone size are taken from that table; D and trimming were inferred from the DNA. The table records 80,000 to 130,000 clones, 65% to 90% of them present only once. Recruitment covered under 25 US areas and drew participants whose ages spanned about 18 to 90 years. Sequencing input: PBMCs or T cells enriched from blood (not recorded which). This TCR was sampled from a woman aged 45-59 years who had recovered from COVID-19.

CDR3 region: CAISAADMGTDTQYF. In DNA form, the CDR3 reads TGTGCCATCAGTGCCGCCGACATGGGCACAGATACGCAGTATTTT. The gene calls are TRBV10-3 and TRBJ2-3; D gene unclear. The CDR3 is made up of 15 amino acids. The V and J ends lost 4 bases and 1 base respectively, with 12 bases between them. CDR1 ENHRY and CDR2 SYGVKD come from the germline V gene.